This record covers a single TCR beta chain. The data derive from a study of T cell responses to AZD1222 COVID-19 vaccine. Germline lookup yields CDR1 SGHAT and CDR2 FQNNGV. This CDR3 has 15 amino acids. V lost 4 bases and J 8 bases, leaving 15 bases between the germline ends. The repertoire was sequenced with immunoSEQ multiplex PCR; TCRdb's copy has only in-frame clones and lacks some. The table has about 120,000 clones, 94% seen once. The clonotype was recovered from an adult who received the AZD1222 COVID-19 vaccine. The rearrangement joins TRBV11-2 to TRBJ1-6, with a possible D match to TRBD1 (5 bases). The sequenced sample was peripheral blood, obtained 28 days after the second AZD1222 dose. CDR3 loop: CASSYVGREHSPLHF. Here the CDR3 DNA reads TGTGCCAGCAGCTACGTGGGCAGGGAGCATTCACCCCTCCACTTT.